The 22 T cell receptor beta chains listed next were all sequenced from one sample in a study of glioma-infiltrating T cells after dendritic cell vaccination. This sample's time point: after dendritic cell vaccination, including at tumor progression/relapse. Repertoires were generated with immunoSEQ multiplex PCR, while TCRdb's copy carries only in-frame clones and drops some. This table has some 10,000 clones, 81% appearing once. The source was blood, collected after dendritic cell vaccination. These receptors came from a human donor with glioblastoma.

The chain recombines TRBV27 with TRBJ2-5; 8 bases are shared with TRBD2. The CDR3 covers 18 residues. Germline trimming cut 5 bases from V and 5 bases from J; bases unmatched to any gene: 19. CDR1 MNHEY and CDR2 SMNVEV come from the germline V gene (reference sequence). The CDR3 DNA sequence: TGTGCCAGCAGTCCGTCCGTTTTGGCGGGAGGCTGGGGGGAGACCCAGTACTTC. This encodes CASSPSVLAGGWGETQYF.

The J gene is TRBJ2-6, the V gene TRBV21-1; the table's D call TRBD1 went unverified against the DNA. TRBV21-1 is annotated as a pseudogene. This CDR3 region has 18 residues. The CDR3 protein is CASSIGTGGSSGANVLTF. The DNA for the CDR3 is TGTGCCAGCAGCATAGGGACAGGGGGTTCGTCTGGGGCCAACGTCCTGACTTTC.

This clone was detected once. This chain uses TRBV27 with TRBJ2-5; 9 bases map to TRBD1. The CDR3 is 15 amino acids. Looked up from germline, CDR1 is MNHEY and CDR2 is SMNVEV (reference sequence). V lost 5 bases and J lost 2; bases outside the gene matches: 6. The CDR3 spells CASSTLGTGQETQYF. For the CDR3, the DNA is TGTGCCAGCAGTACCCTCGGGACAGGGCAAGAGACCCAGTACTTC.

This chain connects TRBV4-2 to TRBJ2-7, with D tentatively TRBD2 (6 bases). CDR3 length: 16 residues. Trimming removed 0 bases from V and 2 bases from J, with 14 bases in between. CDR1 LGHNA and CDR2 YNFKEQ come from the germline V gene. In nucleotides, the CDR3 is TGTGCCAGCAGCCAAGAAAGAGCGGGCGATACCTACGAGCAGTACTTC. It is translated as CASSQERAGDTYEQYF.

V and J are TRBV19 and TRBJ2-7; TRBD1 matches at 8 bases. In germline, CDR1 is LNHDA, CDR2 SQIVND (reference sequence). The length of the CDR3 is 16 residues. J lost 3 bases, V lost 6 bases, and 13 bases had no gene match. CDR3 sequence reads: CASSRGKGQVNYEQYF. In DNA form, the CDR3 reads TGTGCCAGTAGCAGGGGGAAGGGACAGGTGAACTACGAGCAGTACTTC.

The chain has TRBV6-5 and TRBJ2-5; TRBD2 agrees at 11 bases. The end of the DNA fits TRBJ2-7 better, so the J call may be wrong. The CDR3 spans 15 residues. Germline values: CDR1 MNHEY, CDR2 SVGAGI. The CDR3 protein is CASRPSGGSSYEQYF. The CDR3 bases are TGTGCCAGCAGGCCTAGCGGGGGGTCCTCCTACGAGCAGTACTTC.

This rearrangement joins TRBV5-4 to TRBJ2-5, with D perhaps TRBD1 (7 bases). The CDR3 is 14 residues long. The germline V and J ends were trimmed by 2 bases and 5 bases, with 13 bases remaining between them. Per the germline V gene, CDR1 is SGHNT and CDR2 is YYREEE (reference sequence). The CDR3: CASSFTGAGETQYF. The CDR3 region has the DNA TGTGCCAGCAGCTTTACAGGGGCGGGGGAGACCCAGTACTTC.

The chain combines TRBV4-1 with TRBJ1-3, with 10 nucleotides matching TRBD1. After removal of 0 bases from V and 2 bases from J, the junction contained 4 bases not matched to a gene. The CDR3 has 17 residues. The germline V gene has CDR1 MGHRA and CDR2 YSYEKL. The CDR3, as DNA: TGCGCCAGCAGCCAAGAGGGTGACAGGGGGCCTGGAAACACCATATATTTT. This gives the protein CASSQEGDRGPGNTIYF.

The chain combines TRBV19 with TRBJ1-5; D is unclear. Per germline, CDR1 LNHDA and CDR2 SQIVND (reference sequence). V was pared by 5 bases and J by 0 bases, with 8 bases between. The CDR3 is made up of 14 amino acids. The CDR3 nucleotides are TGTGCCAGTAGTCGCATCTATAGCAATCAGCCCCAGCATTTT. This encodes CASSRIYSNQPQHF.

V usage is TRBV10-3 and J usage is TRBJ1-5; 8 nucleotides line up with TRBD1. CDR3 length: 14 amino acids. Losses at the gene ends were 5 bases for V and 1 base for J; bases not matched to a gene: 1. Germline V gene lookup returns CDR1 ENHRY and CDR2 SYGVKD. CDR3 loop: CAISRQGSNQPQHF. CDR3 DNA sequence: TGTGCCATCAGTAGACAGGGGAGCAATCAGCCCCAGCATTTT.

The chain has TRBV23-1 and TRBJ2-2, with D unclear. TRBV23-1 falls under the ORF class, with uncertain function. Trimming removed 0 bases at V and 3 bases at J, with 11 bases between. There are 16 residues in the CDR3. The chain's CDR3 is CASSQSETIHTGELFF. CDR3 coding DNA: TGCGCCAGCAGTCAATCGGAGACGATCCACACCGGGGAGCTGTTTTTT.

The V call is TRBV30, the J call TRBJ2-1; D perhaps matches TRBD2 (5 bases). The CDR3 spans 14 residues. V was pared by 5 bases and J by 4 bases, with 15 bases between. From germline, CDR1 is GTSNPN and CDR2 SVGIG (reference sequence). The CDR3 sequence: CAWDTSKIYNEQFF. CDR3 sequence (DNA): TGTGCCTGGGACACTAGTAAGATTTACAATGAGCAGTTCTTC.

This chain uses TRBV27 with TRBJ2-3, with 9 bases identical to TRBD2. J was trimmed by 6 bases and V by 0 bases; bases with no gene match: 4. This CDR3 has 15 amino acids. Looked up from germline, CDR1 is MNHEY and CDR2 is SMNVEV (reference sequence). Here the CDR3 DNA reads TGTGCCAGCAGTTTATCGGGTAGCGGGAGTGATACGCAGTATTTT. Translation: CASSLSGSGSDTQYF.

This chain links TRBV6-6 with TRBJ2-7, with 9 bases fitting TRBD1. The V gene's germline CDR1 is MNHNY and CDR2 SVGAGI (reference sequence). This CDR3 comprises 14 residues. The trim removed 8 bases at V and 4 bases at J, leaving 9 bases unmatched. The CDR3 protein is CASRGTGWWYEQYF. CDR3 nucleotides: TGTGCCAGCCGAGGGACAGGGTGGTGGTACGAGCAGTACTTC.

J is TRBJ1-2 and V is TRBV28; no reliable D call. This CDR3 comprises 13 residues. With 6 bases removed from V and 3 bases from J, the gap between germline ends came to 11 bases. From germline, CDR1 is MDHEN and CDR2 SYDVKM. CDR3 loop: CASSPRTDYGYTF. CDR3 in DNA: TGTGCCAGCAGCCCCCGGACTGACTATGGCTACACCTTC.

The chain links TRBV29-1 to TRBJ1-5; D is possibly TRBD1 (5 bases). The CDR3 has 14 residues. Per germline, CDR1 SQVTM and CDR2 ANQGSEA. Deletions cut 4 bases from V and 4 bases from J, with 14 bases between. The DNA for the CDR3 is TGCAGCGTTGTCGGGCAGGGACTAAATCAGCCCCAGCATTTT. Translation: CSVVGQGLNQPQHF.

V and J are TRBV7-9 and TRBJ1-1; 10 nucleotides match TRBD1. The junction had 5 bases not matched to a gene; V was cut back by 3 bases and J by 10 bases. CDR1 and CDR2 from the germline V gene are SEHNR and FQNEAQ (reference sequence). This CDR3 spans 13 amino acids. CDR3 coding DNA: TGTGCCAGCAGCTTCGACAGGGGGCGGGTAGCTTTCTTT. Its translation: CASSFDRGRVAFF.

V gene TRBV6-1 combines with J gene TRBJ1-2, with D possibly TRBD1 on 5 matching bases. Germline V gene data show CDR1 as MNHNS and CDR2 as SASEGT. The CDR3 spans 13 residues. The CDR3: CGSNAGSSYGYTF. DNA of the CDR3: TGTGGTTCCAACGCAGGGTCTAGCTATGGCTACACCTTC.

The rearrangement uses TRBV11-2 and TRBJ2-7; D not certain. The CDR3 is made up of 13 amino acids. V was shortened by 1 base and J by 5 bases, with 9 bases between the two germline ends. CDR1 and CDR2 (germline): SGHAT, FQNNGV. The DNA for the CDR3 is TGTGCCAGCAGCTTAGTGGGCCGAGACGAGCAGTACTTC. Protein sequence: CASSLVGRDEQYF.

This rearrangement joins TRBV25-1 to TRBJ2-3, with no clear D. This CDR3 has 17 residues. Trimming took off 4 bases at V and 1 base at J, with 18 bases between the two ends. Germline V gene data show CDR1 as MGHDK and CDR2 as SYGVNS. The CDR3 is CASSALGGAAGTDTQYF. CDR3 nucleotides: TGTGCCAGCAGTGCCCTTGGTGGAGCAGCTGGCACAGATACGCAGTATTTT.

This clone was seen only a few times. V is TRBV5-1 and J is TRBJ2-3; 11 nucleotides line up with TRBD2. The length of the CDR3 is 18 residues. The J segment lost 2 bases and the V segment lost 6 bases, leaving 14 bases of the junction unmatched. Germline values: CDR1 SGHRS, CDR2 YFSETQ. CDR3 bases: TGCGCCAGCACTGACCCGAAACTAGCGGGAGAAAACACAGATACGCAGTATTTT. It specifies CASTDPKLAGENTDTQYF.

V gene TRBV6-8 combines with J gene TRBJ2-1; the D gene is possibly TRBD1 (5 bases). The germline CDR1 and CDR2 sequences are MNHGY and SAAAGT. This CDR3 spans 11 amino acids. Trimming took off 4 bases at V and 9 bases at J, with 7 bases between the two ends. In DNA, the CDR3 is TGTGCCAGCAGTTCAGGGCTTGAGCAGTTCTTC. As protein: CASSSGLEQFF.